Below are 14 T cell receptor beta chains sequenced from a single sample in a study of immune evolution from preneoplasia to lung adenocarcinoma. Here immunoSEQ multiplex PCR was the method, and the copy in TCRdb shows in-frame clones only, minus some. The repertoire holds fewer than 50,000 clones, with around 85% as singletons. Specimen: FFPE invasive lung adenocarcinoma tissue. Receptor source: a person between 55 and 69 years old with lung adenocarcinoma.

The rearrangement joins TRBV5-1 to TRBJ2-3; the D is unclear. CDR3 size: 12 residues. The germline CDR1 and CDR2 sequences are SGHRS and YFSETQ. V was shortened by 2 bases and J by 3 bases, with 4 bases between the two germline ends. The CDR3 region is CASSFPTDTQYF. CDR3 sequence (DNA): TGCGCCAGCAGCTTCCCAACAGATACGCAGTATTTT.

This chain joins TRBV5-1 and TRBJ2-5; 11 bases match TRBD2. This CDR3 has 16 amino acids. V lost 0 bases and J lost 3; bases outside the gene matches: 4. The germline gives CDR1 SGHRS, CDR2 YFSETQ. The CDR3 reads CASSLVPTSGKETQYF. The CDR3 nucleotides are TGCGCCAGCAGCTTGGTTCCGACTAGCGGGAAAGAGACCCAGTACTTC.

The rearrangement uses TRBV5-1 and TRBJ2-3, with a weak D call TRBD1 (6 bases). Trimming left V 5 bases short and J 1 base short, with 11 bases between. From germline, CDR1 is SGHRS and CDR2 YFSETQ. The CDR3 runs to 14 residues. CDR3 sequence (DNA): TGCGCCAGCAGAAAACAGGGTGGCACAGATACGCAGTATTTT. Translation gives CASRKQGGTDTQYF.

The chain combines TRBV19 with TRBJ2-3; 8 bases line up with TRBD1. Germline CDR1 and CDR2: LNHDA and SQIVND (reference sequence). The CDR3 covers 14 residues. V lost 7 bases, J lost 1 base, and 4 bases stayed unmatched. The CDR3: CASTRTGRTDTQYF. CDR3 DNA: TGTGCCAGTACGAGGACAGGGCGCACAGATACGCAGTATTTT.

CDR3 sequence reads: CASGRTGPTEAFF. The CDR3 region has the DNA TGTGCTAGTGGCAGAACAGGGCCCACTGAAGCTTTCTTT. The rearrangement links TRBV12-5 to TRBJ1-1, with D possibly being TRBD1 (6 bases). This CDR3 spans 13 amino acids. Trimming removed 6 bases at V and 4 bases at J, with 12 bases between. Germline CDR1 reads LGHNT; CDR2 reads FRNRAP.

The chain links TRBV6-6 to TRBJ1-1; 10 positions match TRBD1. CDR1 is MNHNY and CDR2 is SVGAGI in the germline V gene (reference sequence). The CDR3 runs 16 residues. V dropped 4 bases and J dropped 4; count of bases not matched to a gene: 9. The CDR3: CASSSPGQGSFTEAFF. The CDR3 nucleotides are TGTGCCAGCAGTTCTCCGGGACAGGGGTCGTTCACTGAAGCTTTCTTT.

The chain recombines TRBV30 with TRBJ2-7, with TRBD1 as a possible D gene (5 bases). CDR1 is GTSNPN, CDR2 SVGIG, per germline (reference sequence). The CDR3 contains 13 residues. Trimming pared 1 base from V and 2 bases from J, leaving 9 bases between. The CDR3 coding sequence is TGTGCCTGGAGTGCAGGGCAGGCCTACGAGCAGTACTTC. This codes for CAWSAGQAYEQYF. Full variable domain (missing parts from reference TRBV30 and TRBJ2-7): SQTIHQWPATLVQPVGSPLSLECTVEGTSNPNLYWYRQAAGRGLQLLFYSVGIGQISSEVPQNLSASRPQDRQFILSSKKLLLSDSGFYLCAWSAGQAYEQYFGPGTRLTVT.

V and J are TRBV6-6 and TRBJ2-7; 9 nucleotides match TRBD2. CDR1 and CDR2 (germline): MNHNY, SVGAGI (reference sequence). The V segment lost 7 bases and the J segment 4 bases; nucleotides outside the gene matches: 8. The CDR3 is made up of 14 amino acids. CDR3: CASTRREGQYEQYF. CDR3 DNA sequence: TGTGCCAGCACCCGGCGGGAGGGCCAATACGAGCAGTACTTC.

This clone was detected only a few times. The V call is TRBV5-5, the J call TRBJ2-2, with D perhaps TRBD2 (6 bases). CDR3 length equals 15 residues. Trimming took 6 bases from V and 4 from J, leaving 16 bases between them. Germline values: CDR1 SGHKS, CDR2 YYEKEE (reference sequence). This CDR3 is CASTFSVGGTGELFF. CDR3 sequence (DNA): TGTGCCAGCACCTTCTCGGTCGGGGGCACCGGGGAGCTGTTTTTT.

This CDR3 reads CASSEAGAGVGTQYF. DNA for the CDR3: TGTGCCAGCAGTGAAGCGGGGGCGGGAGTGGGGACCCAGTACTTC. The chain recombines TRBV2 with TRBJ2-5, with a possible D match to TRBD2 (7 bases). V dropped 0 bases and J dropped 7 bases, with 15 bases sitting between them. The CDR3 loop spans 15 amino acids. CDR1 and CDR2 (germline): SNHLY, FYNNEI.

This clone was detected only once. CDR3 protein: CASSYQQSTDTQYF. The DNA of the CDR3 is TGTGCCAGCAGTTATCAGCAGAGCACAGATACGCAGTATTTT. J is TRBJ2-3 and V is TRBV27; D is ambiguous. The V gene lost 4 bases and the J gene lost 0 bases, with 8 bases spanning the gap. The CDR3 runs to 14 residues. CDR1 MNHEY and CDR2 SMNVEV come from the germline V gene (reference sequence).

This clone showed up just a few times. V usage is TRBV11-2 and J usage is TRBJ1-4; TRBD1 might be the D (5 bases). The CDR3 consists of 15 residues. Trimming removed 9 bases at V and 4 bases at J, with 18 bases between. Germline V CDR1 and CDR2: SGHAT, FQNNGV. This CDR3 is CARYHDSLVNEKLFF. Here the CDR3 DNA reads TGTGCCAGATATCATGACAGCTTAGTTAATGAAAAACTGTTTTTT.

The chain uses TRBV5-1 and TRBJ2-5; D call uncertain. Germline CDR1 and CDR2: SGHRS and YFSETQ. The CDR3 is made up of 13 amino acids. Trimming took off 3 bases at V and 7 bases at J, with 13 bases between the two ends. The CDR3 here is CASSSDGSGTQYF. The DNA for the CDR3 is TGCGCCAGCAGCTCGGACGGGTCGGGGACCCAGTACTTC.

J is TRBJ2-6 and V is TRBV6-4; a weak D match, TRBD1 (5 bases). This CDR3 comprises 16 residues. The germline V and J ends were trimmed by 3 bases and 0 bases, with 9 bases remaining between them. Germline V lookup: CDR1 MRHNA, CDR2 SNTAGT. The CDR3 region is CASSDQGTSGANVLTF. The CDR3 DNA sequence: TGTGCCAGCAGTGATCAGGGCACCTCTGGGGCCAACGTCCTGACTTTC.